This T cell receptor (beta chain) was captured by sequencing in a study of T cells after yellow fever vaccination. In the study overall: Fractions containing few cells were prepared with SMART-Seq v4 Ultra Low Input. Notes on the study in general: Clones from primary vaccination mostly reappeared after the booster (approximately 95% CD4, under 90% CD8).

CDR1 is SGDLS, CDR2 YYNGEE, per germline. V lost 3 bases and J lost 14; bases outside the gene matches: 16. This CDR3 contains 14 residues. Conversion of TCR transcripts into cDNA relied on 5'RACE template switching, which added a universal primer site and UMIs. TCRdb independently ran MiXCR on the 5' RACE reads; one entry per CDR3 protein. Here the sample spans hundreds of thousands of distinct CDR3 sequences, around a sixth being singletons. Of note for this clonotype: Its target is not known.

The chain joins TRBV9 to TRBJ1-2; TRBD1 agrees at 7 bases. This specimen consisted of PBMCs, obtained around 5 days after the first yellow fever vaccination. This receptor was identified in a man younger than 35 who received the YFV17D yellow fever vaccine. CDR3 protein: CASSERTGASFETF. The CDR3, as DNA: TGTGCCAGCAGCGAAAGGACAGGCGCTTCATTTGAGACCTTC.